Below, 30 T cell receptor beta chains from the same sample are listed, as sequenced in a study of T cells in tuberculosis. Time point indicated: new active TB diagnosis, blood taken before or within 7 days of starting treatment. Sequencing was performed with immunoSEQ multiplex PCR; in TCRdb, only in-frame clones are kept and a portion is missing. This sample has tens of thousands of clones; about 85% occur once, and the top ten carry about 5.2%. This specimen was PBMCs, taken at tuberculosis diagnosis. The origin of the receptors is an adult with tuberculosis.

CDR3: CARGLAGGELFF. DNA of the CDR3: TGTGCCAGGGGACTAGCGGGAGGGGAGCTGTTTTTT. The V and J genes are TRBV2 and TRBJ2-2; TRBD2 aligns across 13 bases. The CDR3 loop spans 12 amino acids. The V gene's germline CDR1 is SNHLY and CDR2 FYNNEI. The J segment lost 8 bases and the V segment lost 9 bases, leaving 0 bases of the junction unmatched.

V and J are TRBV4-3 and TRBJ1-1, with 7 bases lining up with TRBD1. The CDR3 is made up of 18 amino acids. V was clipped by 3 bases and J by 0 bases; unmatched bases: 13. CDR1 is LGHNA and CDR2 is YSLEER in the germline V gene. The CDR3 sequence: CASSQQQGRGGVNTEAFF. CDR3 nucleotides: TGCGCCAGCAGCCAGCAACAGGGGCGAGGGGGAGTGAACACTGAAGCTTTCTTT.

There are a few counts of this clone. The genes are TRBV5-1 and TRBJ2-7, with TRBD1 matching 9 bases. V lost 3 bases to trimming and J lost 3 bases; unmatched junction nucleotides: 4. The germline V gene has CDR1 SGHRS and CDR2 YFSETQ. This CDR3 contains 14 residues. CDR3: CASSSGQGHYEQYF. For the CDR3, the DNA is TGCGCCAGCAGCTCGGGACAGGGCCACTACGAGCAGTACTTC.

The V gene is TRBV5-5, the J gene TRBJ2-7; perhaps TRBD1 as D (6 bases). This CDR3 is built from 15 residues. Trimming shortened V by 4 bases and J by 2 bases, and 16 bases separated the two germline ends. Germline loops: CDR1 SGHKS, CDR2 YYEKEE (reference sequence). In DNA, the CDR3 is TGTGCCAGCAGCCCGGACAGTCGCCGTACCTACGAGCAGTACTTC. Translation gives CASSPDSRRTYEQYF.

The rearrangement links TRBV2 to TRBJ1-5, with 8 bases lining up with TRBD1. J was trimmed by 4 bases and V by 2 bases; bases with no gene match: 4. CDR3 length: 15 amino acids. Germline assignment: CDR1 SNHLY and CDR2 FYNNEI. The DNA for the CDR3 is TGTGCCAGCAGTGAAAGGACAGGGCCTAATCAGCCCCAGCATTTT. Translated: CASSERTGPNQPQHF.

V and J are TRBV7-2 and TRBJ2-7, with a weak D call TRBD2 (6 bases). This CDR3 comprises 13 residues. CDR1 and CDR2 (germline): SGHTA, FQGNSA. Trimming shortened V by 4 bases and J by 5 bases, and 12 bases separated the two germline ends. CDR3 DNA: TGTGCCAGCAGCTCGACGACTAGACACGAGCAGTACTTC. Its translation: CASSSTTRHEQYF.

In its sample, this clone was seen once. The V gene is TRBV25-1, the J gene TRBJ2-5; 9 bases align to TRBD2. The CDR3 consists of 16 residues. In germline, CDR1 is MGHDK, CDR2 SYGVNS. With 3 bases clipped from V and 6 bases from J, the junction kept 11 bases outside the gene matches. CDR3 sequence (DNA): TGTGCCAGCAGTGACGACGGCGGGGGGGCCATGAAGACCCAGTACTTC. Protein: CASSDDGGGAMKTQYF.

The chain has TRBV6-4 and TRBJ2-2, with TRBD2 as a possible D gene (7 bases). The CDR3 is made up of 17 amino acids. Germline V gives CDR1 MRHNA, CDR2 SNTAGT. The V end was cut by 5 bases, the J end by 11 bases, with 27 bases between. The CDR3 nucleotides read TGTGCCAGCAGTCACACAACCGAGGGGGGGGTTCTTGGAGAGCTGTTTTTT. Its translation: CASSHTTEGGVLGELFF.

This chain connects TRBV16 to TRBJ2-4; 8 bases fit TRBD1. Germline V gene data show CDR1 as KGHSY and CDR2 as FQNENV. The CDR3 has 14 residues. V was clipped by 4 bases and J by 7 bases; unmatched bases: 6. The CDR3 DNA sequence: TGTGCCAGCAGCCTGGGACAGGCTGGGAACATTCAGTACTTC. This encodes CASSLGQAGNIQYF. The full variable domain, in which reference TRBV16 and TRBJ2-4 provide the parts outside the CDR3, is GEEVAQTPKHLVRGEGQKAKLYCAPIKGHSYVFWYQQVLKNEFKFLISFQNENVFDETGMPKERFSAKCLPNSPCSLEIQATKLEDSAVYFCASSLGQAGNIQYFGAGTRLSVL.

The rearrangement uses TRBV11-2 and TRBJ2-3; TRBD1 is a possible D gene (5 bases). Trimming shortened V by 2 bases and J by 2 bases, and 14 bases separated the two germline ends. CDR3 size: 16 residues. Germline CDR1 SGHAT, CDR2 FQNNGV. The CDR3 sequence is CASSLRGYSFTDTQYF. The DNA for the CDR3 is TGTGCCAGCAGCTTAAGGGGATACTCCTTCACAGATACGCAGTATTTT. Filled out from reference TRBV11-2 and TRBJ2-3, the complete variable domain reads EAGVAQSPRYKIIEKRQSVAFWCNPISGHATLYWYQQILGQGPKLLIQFQNNGVVDDSQLPKDRFSAERLKGVDSTLKIQPAKLEDSAVYLCASSLRGYSFTDTQYFGPGTRLTVL.

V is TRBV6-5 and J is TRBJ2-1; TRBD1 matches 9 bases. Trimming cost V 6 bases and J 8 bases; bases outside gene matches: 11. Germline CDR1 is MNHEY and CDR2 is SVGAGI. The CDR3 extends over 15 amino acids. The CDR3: CASSFGTGYYDEQFF. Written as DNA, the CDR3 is TGTGCCAGCAGCTTCGGGACAGGGTATTACGATGAGCAGTTCTTC.

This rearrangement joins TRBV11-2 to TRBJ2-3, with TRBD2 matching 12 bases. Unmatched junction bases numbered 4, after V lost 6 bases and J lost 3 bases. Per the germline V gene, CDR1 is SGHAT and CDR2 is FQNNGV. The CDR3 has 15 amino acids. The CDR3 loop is CASRPTSGGTDTQYF. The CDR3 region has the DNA TGTGCCAGCAGGCCAACTAGCGGGGGGACAGATACGCAGTATTTT.

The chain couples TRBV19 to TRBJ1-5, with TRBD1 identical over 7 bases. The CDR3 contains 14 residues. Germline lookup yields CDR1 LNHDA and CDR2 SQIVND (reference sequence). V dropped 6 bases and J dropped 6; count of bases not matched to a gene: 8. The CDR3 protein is CASSQDRAGQPQHF. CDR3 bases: TGTGCCAGTAGCCAAGACAGGGCCGGTCAGCCCCAGCATTTT. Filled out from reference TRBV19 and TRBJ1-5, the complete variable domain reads DGGITQSPKYLFRKEGQNVTLSCEQNLNHDAMYWYRQDPGQGLRLIYYSQIVNDFQKGDIAEGYSVSREKKESFPLTVTSAQKNPTAFYLCASSQDRAGQPQHFGDGTRLSIL.

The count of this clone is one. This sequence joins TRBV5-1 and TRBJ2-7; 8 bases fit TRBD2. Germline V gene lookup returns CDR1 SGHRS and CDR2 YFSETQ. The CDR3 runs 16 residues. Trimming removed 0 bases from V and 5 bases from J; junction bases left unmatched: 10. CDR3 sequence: CASSLEGSGSADEQYF. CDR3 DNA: TGCGCCAGCAGCTTGGAGGGGAGCGGGAGTGCCGACGAGCAGTACTTC.

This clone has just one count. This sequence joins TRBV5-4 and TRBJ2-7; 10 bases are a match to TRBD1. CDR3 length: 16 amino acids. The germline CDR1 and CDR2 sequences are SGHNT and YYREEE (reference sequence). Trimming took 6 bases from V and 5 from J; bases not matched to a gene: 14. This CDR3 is CASTKAGTGVVHEQYF. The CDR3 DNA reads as TGTGCCAGCACCAAAGCCGGGACAGGGGTTGTACACGAGCAGTACTTC.

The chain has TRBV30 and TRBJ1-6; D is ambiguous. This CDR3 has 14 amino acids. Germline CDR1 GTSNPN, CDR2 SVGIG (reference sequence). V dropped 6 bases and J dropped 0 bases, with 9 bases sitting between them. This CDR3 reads CACMMSSYNSPLHF. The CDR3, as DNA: TGTGCCTGCATGATGAGCTCCTATAATTCACCCCTCCACTTT.

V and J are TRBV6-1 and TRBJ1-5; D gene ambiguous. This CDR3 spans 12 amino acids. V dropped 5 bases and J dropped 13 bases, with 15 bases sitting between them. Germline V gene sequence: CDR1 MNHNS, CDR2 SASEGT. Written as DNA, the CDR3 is TGTGCCAGCAGTCGAGAAGTAGCCAAACAGCATTTT. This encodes CASSREVAKQHF.

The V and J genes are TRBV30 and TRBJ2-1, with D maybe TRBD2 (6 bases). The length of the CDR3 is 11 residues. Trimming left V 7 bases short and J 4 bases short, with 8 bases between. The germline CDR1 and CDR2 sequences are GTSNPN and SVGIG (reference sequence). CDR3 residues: CALTSYNEQFF. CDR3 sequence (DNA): TGTGCCTTGACTAGTTACAATGAGCAGTTCTTC.

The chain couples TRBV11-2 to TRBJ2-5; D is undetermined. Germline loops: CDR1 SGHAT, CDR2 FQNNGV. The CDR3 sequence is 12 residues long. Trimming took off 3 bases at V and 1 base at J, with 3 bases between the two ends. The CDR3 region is CASSFLQETQYF. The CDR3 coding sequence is TGTGCCAGCAGCTTCCTCCAAGAGACCCAGTACTTC.

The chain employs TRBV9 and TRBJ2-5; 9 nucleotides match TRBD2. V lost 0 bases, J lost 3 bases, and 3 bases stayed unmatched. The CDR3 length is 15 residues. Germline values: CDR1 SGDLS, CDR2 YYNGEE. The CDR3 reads CASSVGGLAKETQYF. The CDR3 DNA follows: TGTGCCAGCAGCGTAGGGGGACTAGCTAAAGAGACCCAGTACTTC.

CDR3 residues: CASSSQTGVRQPQHF. DNA for the CDR3: TGTGCCAGCAGCTCTCAGACAGGGGTAAGGCAGCCCCAGCATTTT. V gene TRBV11-3 combines with J gene TRBJ1-5; 8 bases fit TRBD1. Germline V gene lookup returns CDR1 SGHNT and CDR2 YENEEA. This CDR3 has 15 amino acids. J lost 7 bases, V lost 4 bases, and 9 bases had no gene match.

CDR3 bases: TGTGCCAGCAGTTCTCCATTAACGAGGAGAGAAATGAACACTGAAGCTTTCTTT. It is translated as CASSSPLTRREMNTEAFF. This chain uses TRBV28 with TRBJ1-1; D gene unclear. V lost 4 bases, J lost 0 bases, and 21 bases lay in between. The CDR3 totals 18 residues. The germline V gene encodes CDR1 MDHEN and CDR2 SYDVKM.

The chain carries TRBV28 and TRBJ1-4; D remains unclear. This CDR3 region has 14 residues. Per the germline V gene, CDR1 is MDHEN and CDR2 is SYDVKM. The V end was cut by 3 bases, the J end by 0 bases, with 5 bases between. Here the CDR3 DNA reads TGTGCCAGCAGTTTCATTTCAACTAATGAAAAACTGTTTTTT. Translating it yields CASSFISTNEKLFF.

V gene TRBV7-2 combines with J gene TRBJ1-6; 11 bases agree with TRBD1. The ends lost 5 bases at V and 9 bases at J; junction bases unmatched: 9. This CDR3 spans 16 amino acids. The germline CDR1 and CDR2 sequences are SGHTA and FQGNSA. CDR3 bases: TGTGCCAGCAGCCCTAGGACAGGGGGCGTAGGTTCACCCCTCCACTTT. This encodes CASSPRTGGVGSPLHF.

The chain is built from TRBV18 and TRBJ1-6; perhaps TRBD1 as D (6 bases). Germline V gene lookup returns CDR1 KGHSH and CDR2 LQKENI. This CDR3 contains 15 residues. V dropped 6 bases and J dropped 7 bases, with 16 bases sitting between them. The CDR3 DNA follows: TGTGCCAGCTCCCCCGGGGGGCTACACAATTCACCCCTCCACTTT. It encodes CASSPGGLHNSPLHF.

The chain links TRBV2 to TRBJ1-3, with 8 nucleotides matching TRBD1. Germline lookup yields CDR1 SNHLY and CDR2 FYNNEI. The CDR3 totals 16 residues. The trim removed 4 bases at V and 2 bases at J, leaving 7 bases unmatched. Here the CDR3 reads CASSGKGTGTGNTIYF. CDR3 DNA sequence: TGTGCCAGCAGTGGTAAGGGGACAGGAACTGGAAACACCATATATTTT.

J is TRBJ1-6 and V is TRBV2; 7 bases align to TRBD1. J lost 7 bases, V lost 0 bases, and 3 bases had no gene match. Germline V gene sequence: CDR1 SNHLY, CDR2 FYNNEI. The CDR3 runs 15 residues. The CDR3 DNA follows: TGTGCCAGCAGTGAAGCGGGACAGTCAAATTCACCCCTCCACTTT. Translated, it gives CASSEAGQSNSPLHF.

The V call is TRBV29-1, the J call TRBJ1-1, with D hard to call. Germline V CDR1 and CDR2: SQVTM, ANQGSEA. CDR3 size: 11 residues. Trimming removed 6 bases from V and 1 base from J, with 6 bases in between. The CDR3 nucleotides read TGCAGCGTATCCGGGAACACTGAAGCTTTCTTT. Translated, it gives CSVSGNTEAFF.

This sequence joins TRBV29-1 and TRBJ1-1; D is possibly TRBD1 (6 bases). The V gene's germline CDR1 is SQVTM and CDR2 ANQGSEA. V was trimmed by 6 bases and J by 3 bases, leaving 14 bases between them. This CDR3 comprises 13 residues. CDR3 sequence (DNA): TGCAGCGTGGAACCCAGGGGCGACACTGAAGCTTTCTTT. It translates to CSVEPRGDTEAFF. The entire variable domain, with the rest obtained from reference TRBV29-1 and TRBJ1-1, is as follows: SAVISQKPSRDICQRGTSLTIQCQVDSQVTMMFWYRQQPGQSLTLIATANQGSEATYESGFVIDKFPISRPNLTFSTLTVSNMSPEDSSIYLCSVEPRGDTEAFFGQGTRLTVV.

The CDR3 protein is CASNEGRRGSYEQYF. The CDR3 DNA is TGTGCCAGCAACGAGGGGCGGAGGGGCTCCTACGAGCAGTACTTC. This rearrangement joins TRBV2 to TRBJ2-7; tentatively, D is TRBD2 (6 bases). Per the germline V gene, CDR1 is SNHLY and CDR2 is FYNNEI. V dropped 7 bases and J dropped 0 bases, with 16 bases sitting between them. The length of the CDR3 is 15 residues.